This TCR beta chain was captured by sequencing in a study of cytomegalovirus exposure and HLA in healthy donors. Regarding the study as a whole: Per a later analysis, HLA-associated TCR beta chains showed more clonal expansion than other, equally common TCR beta chains. For TCR beta chains, V- and J-gene trimming was later linked to a missense DCLRE1C variant. Altogether, 170 or so TCR beta chains were recorded as cytomegalovirus-associated.

The table lists this clone with a few counts. Antigen unknown. Both 60 Vbeta primers and 13 Jbeta primers went into the PCR. The assay was immunoSEQ multiplex PCR, and TCRdb's table has in-frame clones only and misses some. The table lists some 150,000 clones, roughly three quarters of them singletons. The CDR3 spans 11 residues. V lost 7 bases, J lost 8 bases, and 11 bases lay in between. Germline values: CDR1 SNHLY, CDR2 FYNNEI. The sample consisted of PBMCs. The rearrangement links TRBV2 to TRBJ1-2; possible D gene TRBD1, 6 bases. The sequence was obtained from a human donor in good health. This chain's CDR3 is CASTGERGYTF. DNA for the CDR3: TGTGCCAGCACAGGGGAGCGGGGCTACACCTTC.